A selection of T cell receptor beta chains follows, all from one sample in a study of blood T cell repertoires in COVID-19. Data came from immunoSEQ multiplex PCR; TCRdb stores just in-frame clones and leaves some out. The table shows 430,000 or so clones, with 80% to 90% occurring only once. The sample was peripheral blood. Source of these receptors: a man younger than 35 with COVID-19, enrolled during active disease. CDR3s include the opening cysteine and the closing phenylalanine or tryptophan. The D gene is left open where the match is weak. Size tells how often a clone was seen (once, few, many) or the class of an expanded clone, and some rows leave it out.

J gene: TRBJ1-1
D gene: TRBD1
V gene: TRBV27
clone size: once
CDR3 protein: CASSPWDRGNTEAFF
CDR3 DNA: TGTGCCAGCAGTCCCTGGGACAGGGGGAACACTGAAGCTTTCTTT

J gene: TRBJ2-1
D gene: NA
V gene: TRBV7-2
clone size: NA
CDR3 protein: CASSPVADSYNEQFF
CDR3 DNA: TGTGCCAGCAGCCCTGTAGCGGACTCCTACAATGAGCAGTTCTTC

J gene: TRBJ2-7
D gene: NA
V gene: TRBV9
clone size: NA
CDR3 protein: CASSPRQRVNYEQYF
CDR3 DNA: TGTGCCAGCAGCCCCCGACAGCGAGTGAACTACGAGCAGTACTTC

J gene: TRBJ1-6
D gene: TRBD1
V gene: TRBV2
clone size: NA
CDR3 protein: CASSLGQGYSPLHF
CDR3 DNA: TGTGCCAGCAGCTTAGGACAGGGCTATTCACCCCTCCACTTT

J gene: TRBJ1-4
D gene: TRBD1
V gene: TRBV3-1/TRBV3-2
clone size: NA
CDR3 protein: CASSHSSSDRDQLLCEKLFF
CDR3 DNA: TGTGCCAGCAGCCATAGCAGCTCGGACAGGGACCAACTCTTGTGTGAAAAACTGTTTTTT

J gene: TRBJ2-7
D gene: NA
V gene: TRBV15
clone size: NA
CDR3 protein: CATSRDWGRSSYEQYF
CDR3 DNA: TGTGCCACCAGCAGAGATTGGGGCAGGAGCTCCTACGAGCAGTACTTC

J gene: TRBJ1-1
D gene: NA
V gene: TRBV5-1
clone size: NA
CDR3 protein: CASSLVQGIMNTEAFF
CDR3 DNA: TGCGCCAGCAGCTTGGTTCAGGGGATTATGAACACTGAAGCTTTCTTT

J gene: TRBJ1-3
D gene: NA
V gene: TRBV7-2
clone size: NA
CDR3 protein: CASSPVPGNTIYF
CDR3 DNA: TGTGCCAGCAGCCCCGTCCCTGGAAACACCATATATTTT

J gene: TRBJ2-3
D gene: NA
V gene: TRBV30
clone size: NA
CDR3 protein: CAWTLQRRFTDTQYF
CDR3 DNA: TGTGCCTGGACCCTGCAGCGGAGGTTCACAGATACGCAGTATTTT

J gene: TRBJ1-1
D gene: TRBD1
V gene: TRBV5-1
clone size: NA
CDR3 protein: CASSLTGVNTEAFF
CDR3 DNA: TGCGCCAGCAGCTTAACAGGGGTAAACACTGAAGCTTTCTTT

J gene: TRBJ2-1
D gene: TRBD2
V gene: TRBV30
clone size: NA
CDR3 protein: CAWSVLAGRAEQFF
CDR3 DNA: TGTGCCTGGAGTGTCCTAGCGGGACGGGCTGAGCAGTTCTTC

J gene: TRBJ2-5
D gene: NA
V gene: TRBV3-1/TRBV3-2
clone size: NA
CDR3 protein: CASTARGAGETQYF
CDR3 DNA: TGTGCCAGCACCGCACGGGGGGCCGGAGAGACCCAGTACTTC

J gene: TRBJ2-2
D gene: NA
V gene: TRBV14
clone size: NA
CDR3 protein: CASSQEHGMNTGELFF
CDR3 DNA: TGTGCCAGCAGCCAAGAACACGGGATGAACACCGGGGAGCTGTTTTTT

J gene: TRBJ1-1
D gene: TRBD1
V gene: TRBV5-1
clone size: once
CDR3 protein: CASSSRAKTGGAEAFF
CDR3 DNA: TGCGCCAGCAGCTCCCGAGCGAAGACAGGGGGAGCTGAAGCTTTCTTT

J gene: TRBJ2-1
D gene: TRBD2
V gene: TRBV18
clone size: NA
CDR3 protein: CASSDWTSSSEQFF
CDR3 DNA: TGTGCCAGCTCAGACTGGACTAGTTCGAGCGAGCAGTTCTTC

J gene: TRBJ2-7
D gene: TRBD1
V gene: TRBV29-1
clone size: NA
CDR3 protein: CSVGDRGYEQYF
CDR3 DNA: TGCAGCGTTGGGGACAGGGGCTACGAGCAGTACTTC

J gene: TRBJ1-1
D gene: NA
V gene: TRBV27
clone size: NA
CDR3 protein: CASSLSGGRNTEAFF
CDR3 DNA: TGTGCCAGCAGTTTATCGGGAGGCCGGAACACTGAAGCTTTCTTT

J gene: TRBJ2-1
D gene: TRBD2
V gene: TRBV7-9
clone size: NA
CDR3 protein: CASSESGRSRDEQFF
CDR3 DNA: TGTGCCAGCAGCGAGAGCGGGAGAAGCAGGGATGAGCAGTTCTTC

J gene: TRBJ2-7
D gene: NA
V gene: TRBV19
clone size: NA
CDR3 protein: CASSSRVSSYEQYF
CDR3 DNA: TGTGCCAGTAGTAGTCGGGTTAGCTCCTACGAGCAGTACTTC

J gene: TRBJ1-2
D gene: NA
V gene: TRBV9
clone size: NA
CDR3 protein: CASSVGGLYYGYTF
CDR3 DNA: TGTGCCAGCAGCGTAGGGGGCCTATACTATGGCTACACCTTC

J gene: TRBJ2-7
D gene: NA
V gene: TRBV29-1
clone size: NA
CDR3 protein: CSVEATYEQYF
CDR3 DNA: TGCAGCGTGGAGGCCACCTACGAGCAGTACTTC

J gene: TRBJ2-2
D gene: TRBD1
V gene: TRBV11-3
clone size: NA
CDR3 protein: CASSEGQGNTGELFF
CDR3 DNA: TGTGCCAGCAGCGAGGGACAGGGGAACACCGGGGAGCTGTTTTTT

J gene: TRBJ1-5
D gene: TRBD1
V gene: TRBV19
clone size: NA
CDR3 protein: CASSKRRQGISNQPQHF
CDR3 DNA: TGTGCCAGTAGTAAAAGACGACAGGGGATCAGCAATCAGCCCCAGCATTTT

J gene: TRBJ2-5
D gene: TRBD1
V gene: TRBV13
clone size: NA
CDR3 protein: CASSSTGQGMETQYF
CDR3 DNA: TGTGCCAGCAGCTCCACGGGACAGGGAATGGAGACCCAGTACTTC

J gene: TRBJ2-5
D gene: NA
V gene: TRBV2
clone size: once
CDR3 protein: CASSETSKGTQYF
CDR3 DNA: TGTGCCAGCAGTGAAACTAGCAAGGGGACCCAGTACTTC

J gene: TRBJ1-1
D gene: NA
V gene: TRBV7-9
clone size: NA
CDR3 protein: CASSPRREGTEAFF
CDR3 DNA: TGTGCCAGCAGCCCCCGCAGGGAGGGCACTGAAGCTTTCTTT

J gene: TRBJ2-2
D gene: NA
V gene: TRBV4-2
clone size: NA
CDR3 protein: CASSPAGTNAGELFF
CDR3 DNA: TGTGCCAGCAGCCCCGCCGGGACAAATGCCGGGGAGCTGTTTTTT

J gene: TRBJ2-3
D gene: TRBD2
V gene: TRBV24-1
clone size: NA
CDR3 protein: CATSDPRPEGLAGNTDTQYF
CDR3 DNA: TGTGCCACCAGTGATCCCCGACCCGAAGGACTAGCGGGGAACACAGATACGCAGTATTTT

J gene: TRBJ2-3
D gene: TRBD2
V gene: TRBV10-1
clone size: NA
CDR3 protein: CASRAPPGGETDTQYF
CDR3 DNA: TGCGCCAGCAGGGCCCCCCCGGGGGGGGAGACAGATACGCAGTATTTT

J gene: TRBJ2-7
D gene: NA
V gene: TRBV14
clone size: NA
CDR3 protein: CASSSQGYEQYF
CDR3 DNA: TGTGCCAGCAGTTCCCAGGGCTACGAGCAGTACTTC

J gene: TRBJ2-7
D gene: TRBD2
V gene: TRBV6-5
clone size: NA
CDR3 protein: CASSYKGGSSYEQYF
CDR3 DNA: TGTGCCAGCAGTTACAAAGGCGGGAGCTCCTACGAGCAGTACTTC

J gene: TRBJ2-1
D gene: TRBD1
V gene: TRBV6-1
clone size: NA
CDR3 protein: CASSEWTGKDYNEQFF
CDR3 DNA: TGTGCCAGCAGTGAATGGACAGGGAAGGACTACAATGAGCAGTTCTTC

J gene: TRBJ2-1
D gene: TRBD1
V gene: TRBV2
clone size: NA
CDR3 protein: CASSNLDRVPSYNEQFF
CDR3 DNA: TGTGCCAGCAGTAACCTCGACAGGGTGCCCTCCTACAATGAGCAGTTCTTC

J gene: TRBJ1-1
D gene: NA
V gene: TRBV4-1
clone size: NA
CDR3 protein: CASSPTDNTEAFF
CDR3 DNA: TGCGCCAGCAGTCCTACAGATAACACTGAAGCTTTCTTT

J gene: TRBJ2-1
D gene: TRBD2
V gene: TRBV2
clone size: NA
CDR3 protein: CASRILAAAYNEQFF
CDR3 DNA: TGTGCCAGCCGAATACTAGCGGCAGCCTACAATGAGCAGTTCTTC

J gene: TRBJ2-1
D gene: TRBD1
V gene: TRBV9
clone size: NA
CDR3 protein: CASSVRDSIYNEQFF
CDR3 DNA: TGTGCCAGCAGCGTAAGGGACAGCATCTACAATGAGCAGTTCTTC

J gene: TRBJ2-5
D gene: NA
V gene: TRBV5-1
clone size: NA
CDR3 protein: CASSLTPYSGEETQYF
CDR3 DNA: TGCGCCAGCAGCTTAACCCCCTATAGCGGCGAAGAGACCCAGTACTTC

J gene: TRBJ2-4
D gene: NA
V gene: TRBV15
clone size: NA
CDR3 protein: CATSARGINIQYF
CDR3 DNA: TGTGCCACCAGCGCGCGGGGCATAAACATTCAGTACTTC

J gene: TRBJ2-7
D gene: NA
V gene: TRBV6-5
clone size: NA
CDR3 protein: CASSYSPSSYEQYF
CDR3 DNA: TGTGCCAGCAGTTACTCGCCTAGCTCCTACGAGCAGTACTTC

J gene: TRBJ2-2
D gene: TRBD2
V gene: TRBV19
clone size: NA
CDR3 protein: CATHRGEGTGELFF
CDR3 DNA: TGTGCCACCCACCGGGGGGAAGGCACCGGGGAGCTGTTTTTT

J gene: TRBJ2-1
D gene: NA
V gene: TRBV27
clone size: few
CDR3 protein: CASSTTYNEQFF
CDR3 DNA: TGTGCCAGCAGCACTACATACAATGAGCAGTTCTTC

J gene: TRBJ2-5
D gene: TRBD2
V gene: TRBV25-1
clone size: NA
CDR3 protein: CASSVTGGARETQYF
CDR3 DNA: TGTGCCAGCAGTGTTACCGGGGGGGCGCGAGAGACCCAGTACTTC

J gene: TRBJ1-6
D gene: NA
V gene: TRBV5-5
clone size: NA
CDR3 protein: CASSPGHRDSPLHF
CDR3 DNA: TGTGCCAGCAGCCCGGGACATCGGGATTCACCCCTCCACTTT

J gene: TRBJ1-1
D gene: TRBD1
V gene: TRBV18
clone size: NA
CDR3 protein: CASSDTGGRTEAFF
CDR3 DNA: TGTGCCAGCTCGGATACAGGGGGTAGGACTGAAGCTTTCTTT

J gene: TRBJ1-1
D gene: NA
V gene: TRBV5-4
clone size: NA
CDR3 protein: CASSSPKQIRLNTEAFF
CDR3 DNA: TGTGCCAGCAGCTCCCCCAAACAGATCAGGCTGAACACTGAAGCTTTCTTT

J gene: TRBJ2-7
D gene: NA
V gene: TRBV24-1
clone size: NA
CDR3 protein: CATSVSGYEQYF
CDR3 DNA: TGTGCCACCAGCGTCTCGGGTTACGAGCAGTACTTC

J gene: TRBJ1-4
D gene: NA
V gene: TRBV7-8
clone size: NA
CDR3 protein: CASSSQGLTNEKLFF
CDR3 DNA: TGTGCCAGCAGTTCCCAGGGGCTAACTAATGAAAAACTGTTTTTT

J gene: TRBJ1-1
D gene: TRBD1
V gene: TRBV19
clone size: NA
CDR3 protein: CASSMPGDRNTEAFF
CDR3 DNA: TGTGCCAGTAGTATGCCAGGGGACAGGAACACTGAAGCTTTCTTT

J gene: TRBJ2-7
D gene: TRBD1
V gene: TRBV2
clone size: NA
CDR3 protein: CAIRQGGTYEQYF
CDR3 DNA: TGTGCCATCAGACAGGGGGGGACCTACGAGCAGTACTTC

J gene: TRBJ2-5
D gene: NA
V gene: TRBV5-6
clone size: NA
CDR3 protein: CASSRQGTETQYF
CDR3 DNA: TGTGCCAGCAGCCGACAAGGAACGGAGACCCAGTACTTC

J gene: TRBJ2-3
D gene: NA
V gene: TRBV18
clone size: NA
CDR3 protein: CASSPQGHLNTDTQYF
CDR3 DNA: TGTGCCAGCTCACCGCAGGGACACTTGAACACAGATACGCAGTATTTT

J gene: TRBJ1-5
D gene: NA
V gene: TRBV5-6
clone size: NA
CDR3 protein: CASSSTGNQPQHF
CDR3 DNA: TGTGCCAGCAGCTCCACAGGGAATCAGCCCCAGCATTTT

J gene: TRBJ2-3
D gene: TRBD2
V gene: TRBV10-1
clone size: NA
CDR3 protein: CASSGAGAVDTQYF
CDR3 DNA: TGCGCCAGCAGTGGGGCGGGAGCGGTAGATACGCAGTATTTT